This T cell receptor beta chain was sequenced during a study of graft-versus-host responses after intestinal transplantation listed by TCRdb under 2021. Study-level background: The transplants that recipients got were multivisceral, liver-intestinal, or isolated intestinal. Anti-thymocyte globulin induction was given to all recipients, followed by maintenance tacrolimus and steroids for around three years. After intestinal transplantation, graft-versus-host and host-versus-graft alloreactive T cell clones were followed in the graft, circulation and bone marrow using bulk TCR-beta CDR3 sequencing. To identify alloreactive clones, pre-transplant mixed lymphocyte reaction products were sequenced and then compared with unstimulated pre-transplant donor and recipient T cells. The cohort enrolled 24 intestinal transplant recipients, one of whom was a retransplant, and 3 patients without pretransplant specimens were excluded. Donor T cell macrochimerism was defined as a peak of at least 4% donor T cells among recipient peripheral blood mononuclear cells. Samples from a few later patients were sequenced in-house on an Illumina MiSeq with MiXCR processing rather than by the commercial service. The research as a whole found: Peak levels of circulating GvH clones were associated with declines in HvG clones early after transplant. High GvH to HvG T cell clonal ratios were observed in the allografts of patients with donor T cell macrochimerism. Conclusions were limited by the relatively low number and heterogeneity of intestinal transplant patients. GvH clones were found in recipient bone marrow, and some of the GvH clones appeared earlier in ileal mucosa or blood, which is consistent with an intestinal mucosal origin.

In the first month after transplant, blood samples were collected up to 4 times, and after that at least monthly when available. The sample holds a few counts of this clone. The antigen this receptor binds is unknown. Base qualities were left out, and no much larger clone turns up one base away. Receptors were amplified or captured by the immunoSEQ multiplex PCR assay. High-throughput TCR-beta CDR3 sequencing of genomic DNA from most patients was performed by Adaptive Biotechnologies. The original pipeline was this. TCR sequencing data for around 19 patients were retrieved from Adaptive's ImmunoSEQ software; a few other patients were processed with MiXCR and VDJtools. Because the origin of CDR3 nucleotide sequences shared between donor and recipient could not be assigned, those sequences were removed. To be classed as alloreactive, a clone needed at least 2-fold expansion over unstimulated cells and a minimum CFSE-low frequency of 0.002% (template counts) or 0.001% (read counts). Clones were considered mappable if detected in sequenced pre-transplant spleen, lymph node, or MLR CFSE-low populations of the donor or recipient. Cumulative frequency of alloreactive clones was calculated as a percentage of all sequences weighted by copy number. TCRdb holds this immuneACCESS table with in-frame rearrangements only. Some clones are missing; in checked studies, unresolved V genes explain under half, and the rest has no known cause. V and J calls and clone size are given by that table; D and trimming were obtained from the DNA. This sample lists about 97,000 clones; over 75% were detected once. The top ten clonotypes cover about 16% of the sample.

The sequencing here drew on PBMCs, taken 453 days after intestinal transplant. The receptor comes from a human patient who received an intestinal transplant, so some T cells may come from the graft donor.

The CDR3 region reads CASSLEEVRKLFF. The sequenced DNA is TGTGCCAGCAGCTTAGAGGAGGTTCGGAAACTGTTTTTT. The chain joins TRBV7-9 to TRBJ1-4, with the D gene too uncertain to name. CDR1 is given as SEHNR and CDR2 as FQNEAQ, both from the germline V gene (reference sequence). The CDR3 runs 13 residues from the cysteine to the phenylalanine. Of the read, only the CDR3 DNA is kept; its 39 bases are in frame from base 1. The junction carries 11 bases between V and J, which are trimmed by 1 base and 11 bases respectively.